This TCR beta chain originates from a study of OX40 agonist ivuxolimab in advanced cancers. Whole-study results and caveats: In general, CD8+ T cells held more expanded clones than CD4+ did, on average. Individuals who were partial responders at 0.1-3.0 mg/kg had clonal expansion that ranked among the lowest. Clonal expansion was seen in CD4+ and CD8+ blood T cells by week 6 at 0.1 to 3.0 mg/kg.

Sequencing was performed with immunoSEQ multiplex PCR; in TCRdb, only in-frame clones are kept and a portion is missing. The table has some 96,000 clones, around 91% seen once. The sampling schedule covered blood at baseline, cycle 4 day 1, and cycle 7 day 1. This CDR3 region has 13 residues. Germline V CDR1 and CDR2: LGHNA, YNFKEQ. V lost 0 bases, J lost 6 bases, and 7 bases lay in between. As for this clone: The antigen remains unidentified.

The gene calls are TRBV4-2 and TRBJ2-3; D ambiguous. The starting material was CD4+ or CD8+ T cells sorted from blood, obtained in a trial of the OX40 agonist ivuxolimab. This clonotype originated in an adult with an advanced solid tumor such as melanoma, head and neck, liver or kidney cancer. CDR3 amino acids: CASSQDWKDTQYF. The CDR3 DNA reads TGTGCCAGCAGCCAAGATTGGAAGGATACGCAGTATTTT.